Presented here are 25 T cell receptor beta chains from one specimen sequenced in a study of T cells in localized non-small cell lung cancer. Repertoires were generated with immunoSEQ multiplex PCR, while TCRdb's copy carries only in-frame clones and drops some. This table has about 15,000 clones, more than 75% appearing once. The sample here was peripheral blood mononuclear cells, taken before any cancer treatment. The receptors stem from a male donor older than 55 with stage II lung adenocarcinoma.

This clone qualifies as medium-sized (0.01 to 0.1%). This chain links TRBV19 with TRBJ1-2; D is ambiguous. The ends were cut back, 5 bases at V and 8 bases at J, with 9 bases in the middle. Per the germline V gene, CDR1 is LNHDA and CDR2 is SQIVND (reference sequence). CDR3 size: 11 residues. The CDR3 region is CASSLGAGYTF. In nucleotides, the CDR3 is TGTGCCAGTAGTTTGGGAGCGGGCTACACCTTC.

This clone occurred once. This chain connects TRBV11-3 to TRBJ2-2; D may correspond to TRBD1 or TRBD2 (5 bases each). V gave up 1 base and J gave up 7 bases, with 10 bases separating them. The CDR3 sequence is 14 residues long. The germline V gene has CDR1 SGHNT and CDR2 YENEEA. Here the CDR3 DNA reads TGTGCCAGCAGCTTAGCAGGGAGAGGCGGGGAGCTGTTTTTT. Its protein product is CASSLAGRGGELFF.

This clone turned up a few times. CDR3 region: CASSSSAGVNYGYTF. The CDR3, as DNA: TGTGCCAGCAGCTCTTCAGCGGGGGTTAACTATGGCTACACCTTC. The chain couples TRBV7-9 to TRBJ1-2; D may be TRBD1 (5 bases). Germline assignment: CDR1 SEHNR and CDR2 FQNEAQ (reference sequence). V lost 4 bases to trimming and J lost 1 base, with 13 bases between them. This CDR3 spans 15 amino acids. Variable domain in full (rest from reference TRBV7-9 and TRBJ1-2): DTGVSQNPRHKITKRGQNVTFRCDPISEHNRLYWYRQTLGQGPEFLTYFQNEAQLEKSRLLSDRFSAERPKGSFSTLEIQRTEQGDSAMYLCASSSSAGVNYGYTFGSGTRLTVV.

In this sample, this clone turned up a few times. V is TRBV14 and J is TRBJ2-7, with TRBD1 identical over 8 bases. The CDR3 covers 15 residues. Trimming cost V 5 bases and J 4 bases; bases outside gene matches: 10. Per germline, CDR1 SGHDN and CDR2 FVKESK. The CDR3 sequence is CASSSARDRHYEQYF. CDR3 in DNA: TGTGCCAGCAGCTCCGCCCGGGACAGGCATTACGAGCAGTACTTC.

This clone has only one observation. The V and J genes are TRBV2 and TRBJ2-3; 12 bases fit TRBD1. The CDR3 covers 15 residues. Germline CDR1 reads SNHLY; CDR2 reads FYNNEI. V was clipped by 8 bases and J by 3 bases; unmatched bases: 6. CDR3 in DNA: TGTGCCAGCTCTAGGGACAGGGGGCCAACAGATACGCAGTATTTT. It specifies CASSRDRGPTDTQYF.

The chain carries TRBV7-9 and TRBJ2-2; a possible D gene is TRBD2 (6 bases). V was clipped by 6 bases and J by 1 base, with 9 bases between them. Germline CDR1 reads SEHNR; CDR2 reads FQNEAQ (reference sequence). The CDR3 is 14 amino acids. CDR3 amino acids: CASRQGLNTGELFF. The CDR3 DNA reads TGTGCCAGCAGGCAGGGACTGAACACCGGGGAGCTGTTTTTT.

This chain links TRBV9 with TRBJ2-6; the D gene could be TRBD1 or TRBD2 (6 bases each). The CDR3 runs to 18 residues. The V end lost 7 bases, the J end lost 1 base, and 21 bases lay between the germline ends. CDR1 and CDR2 (germline): SGDLS, YYNGEE. The CDR3 sequence: CASSYSGADSSGANVLTF. CDR3 in DNA: TGTGCCAGCTCCTACTCGGGGGCAGACTCTTCTGGGGCCAACGTCCTGACTTTC.

V is TRBV11-3 and J is TRBJ2-1; 7 bases are a match to TRBD2. Germline values: CDR1 SGHNT, CDR2 YENEEA. Trimming at V came to 6 bases and at J to 7 bases, leaving 6 bases not matched to a gene. This CDR3 contains 13 residues. CDR3 nucleotides: TGTGCCAGCAGGACAAACGGGAGGAATGAGCAGTTCTTC. It codes for CASRTNGRNEQFF.

This chain joins TRBV5-1 and TRBJ2-5; the D gene is possibly TRBD1 (5 bases). CDR1 and CDR2 (germline): SGHRS, YFSETQ. The CDR3 is 17 residues long. V was pared by 3 bases and J by 1 base, with 19 bases between. The CDR3 region is CASSYNRTGISQETQYF. The CDR3 coding sequence is TGCGCCAGCAGCTACAACCGAACAGGAATCTCCCAAGAGACCCAGTACTTC.

This sequence joins TRBV29-1 and TRBJ1-1; D perhaps matches TRBD1 (5 bases). This CDR3 spans 13 amino acids. V was shortened by 5 bases and J by 5 bases, with 15 bases between the two germline ends. Germline values: CDR1 SQVTM, CDR2 ANQGSEA. The CDR3 reads CSVSKAGRTEAFF. The CDR3 DNA reads TGCAGCGTTTCCAAGGCAGGGAGGACTGAAGCTTTCTTT.

The V call is TRBV5-1, the J call TRBJ2-1; 14 bases are shared with TRBD2. The CDR3 totals 18 residues. From germline, CDR1 is SGHRS and CDR2 YFSETQ. The J segment lost 4 bases and the V segment lost 3 bases, leaving 9 bases of the junction unmatched. This CDR3 reads CASSSGLAGGSLYNEQFF. DNA for the CDR3: TGCGCCAGCAGCTCAGGACTAGCGGGAGGATCCTTATACAATGAGCAGTTCTTC.

In this sample, this clone turned up once. The chain links TRBV28 to TRBJ2-1; D remains unclear. Germline-derived CDR1 and CDR2 are MDHEN and SYDVKM. This CDR3 has 11 residues. V lost 3 bases and J 7 bases, leaving 4 bases between the germline ends. In DNA form, the CDR3 reads TGTGCCAGCAGTTTGAGGAATGAGCAGTTCTTC. Protein product: CASSLRNEQFF. The full variable domain, in which reference TRBV28 and TRBJ2-1 provide the parts outside the CDR3, is DVKVTQSSRYLVKRTGEKVFLECVQDMDHENMFWYRQDPGLGLRLIYFSYDVKMKEKGDIPEGYSVSREKKERFSLILESASTNQTSMYLCASSLRNEQFFGPGTRLTVL.

V is TRBV6-5 and J is TRBJ1-2; no reliable D call. V gave up 7 bases and J gave up 2 bases, with 8 bases separating them. Germline CDR1 reads MNHEY; CDR2 reads SVGAGI. CDR3 length equals 12 residues. The CDR3 DNA reads as TGTGCCAGCATGGCAGTCAACTATGGCTACACCTTC. It translates to CASMAVNYGYTF.

The V and J genes are TRBV19 and TRBJ1-3; D is undetermined. Germline values: CDR1 LNHDA, CDR2 SQIVND (reference sequence). This CDR3 is built from 14 residues. V dropped 3 bases and J dropped 2 bases, with 8 bases sitting between them. CDR3 in DNA: TGTGCCAGTAGTATCGGCCAGGCTGGAAACACCATATATTTT. It yields the protein CASSIGQAGNTIYF.

About this clone: Other DNA sequences from this sample encode an identical CDR3 as well. The chain employs TRBV28 and TRBJ2-7, with a possible D match to TRBD1 (6 bases). Germline V CDR1 and CDR2: MDHEN, SYDVKM. V was pared by 5 bases and J by 4 bases, with 12 bases between. This CDR3 is built from 13 residues. The CDR3 DNA sequence: TGTGCCAGCAGTCTGGGGGCGGCTTACGAGCAGTACTTC. Its translation: CASSLGAAYEQYF.

V gene TRBV29-1 combines with J gene TRBJ2-2; D is uncertain. CDR1 and CDR2 (germline): SQVTM, ANQGSEA. The V gene lost 7 bases and the J gene lost 0 bases, with 15 bases spanning the gap. This CDR3 has 15 amino acids. The CDR3 is CSGNRTCANTGELFF. The DNA for the CDR3 is TGCAGCGGTAATAGGACGTGCGCGAACACCGGGGAGCTGTTTTTT.

The chain recombines TRBV5-1 with TRBJ2-4; TRBD1 matches 9 bases. V trimming: 5 bases; J trimming: 2 bases; junction bases outside the gene matches: 2. The germline CDR1 and CDR2 sequences are SGHRS and YFSETQ. There are 14 residues in the CDR3. CDR3 residues: CASRGTGTKNIQYF. The CDR3 DNA is TGCGCCAGCAGGGGGACAGGGACCAAAAACATTCAGTACTTC.

This chain connects TRBV7-3 to TRBJ1-2, with TRBD1 matching over 9 bases. This CDR3 has 14 amino acids. Germline V gene lookup returns CDR1 SGHTA and CDR2 FQGTGA. V trimming: 2 bases; J trimming: 8 bases; junction bases outside the gene matches: 6. The DNA of the CDR3 is TGTGCCAGCAGCTTAGACAGGGGGAGAGGCGGCTACACCTTC. Amino acids: CASSLDRGRGGYTF.

The gene calls are TRBV6-1 and TRBJ1-2, with no clear D. CDR3 size: 15 residues. The V and J ends lost 4 bases and 2 bases respectively, with 14 bases between them. In germline, CDR1 is MNHNS, CDR2 SASEGT. The CDR3 DNA is TGTGCCAGCAGTGTCTCGGCCAGCGGAAACTATGGCTACACCTTC. Protein product: CASSVSASGNYGYTF.

This chain uses TRBV14 with TRBJ2-1, with no clear D. This CDR3 is built from 16 residues. Germline assignment: CDR1 SGHDN and CDR2 FVKESK. The V end lost 0 bases, the J end lost 3 bases, and 12 bases lay between the germline ends. CDR3 nucleotide sequence: TGTGCCAGCAGCCAAGAAAGTAGGCTGGACTACAATGAGCAGTTCTTC. This encodes CASSQESRLDYNEQFF. The whole variable domain, remainder taken from reference TRBV14 and TRBJ2-1, is EAGVTQFPSHSVIEKGQTVTLRCDPISGHDNLYWYRRVMGKEIKFLLHFVKESKQDESGMPNNRFLAERTGGTYSTLKVQPAELEDSGVYFCASSQESRLDYNEQFFGPGTRLTVL.

The rearrangement uses TRBV7-6 and TRBJ2-7; 10 bases are shared with TRBD2. This CDR3 comprises 15 residues. Unmatched junction bases numbered 9, after V lost 5 bases and J lost 5 bases. From germline, CDR1 is SGHVS and CDR2 FNYEAQ. The CDR3 DNA sequence: TGTGCCAGCAGCCCCCGGCTAGCGGGAGTCCACGAGCAGTACTTC. Translated: CASSPRLAGVHEQYF.

The chain carries TRBV6-5 and TRBJ2-5; TRBD2 might be the D (5 bases). Trimming took 5 bases from V and 5 from J, leaving 9 bases between them. Germline CDR1 MNHEY, CDR2 SVGAGI. CDR3 length: 12 residues. This CDR3 reads CASSRTRETQYF. In nucleotides, the CDR3 is TGTGCCAGCAGTCGCACTAGGGAGACCCAGTACTTC.

This clone was counted only a few times. The V gene is TRBV13, the J gene TRBJ2-1, with D unresolved. Germline CDR1 and CDR2: PRHDT and FYEKMQ (reference sequence). Deletions cut 6 bases from V and 0 bases from J, with 12 bases between. This CDR3 has 15 amino acids. The CDR3 bases are TGTGCCAGCAGGCATAGATCCCGCTCCTACAATGAGCAGTTCTTC. It specifies CASRHRSRSYNEQFF.

V is TRBV5-8 and J is TRBJ1-5; 9 positions match TRBD1. The CDR3 sequence is 15 residues long. Trimming at V came to 3 bases and at J to 3 bases, leaving 4 bases not matched to a gene. CDR1 and CDR2 from the germline V gene are SGHTS and YDEGEE. The CDR3 protein is CASSSGQGANQPQHF. In DNA form, the CDR3 reads TGTGCCAGCAGCTCGGGACAGGGCGCCAATCAGCCCCAGCATTTT.

The chain carries TRBV15 and TRBJ2-2, with unresolved D. The V end lost 0 bases, the J end lost 0 bases, and 8 bases lay between the germline ends. The CDR3 is 16 amino acids. Germline values: CDR1 LNHNV, CDR2 YYDKDF (reference sequence). CDR3 protein: CATSRESPPNTGELFF. The DNA of the CDR3 is TGTGCCACCAGCAGAGAATCCCCCCCGAACACCGGGGAGCTGTTTTTT.